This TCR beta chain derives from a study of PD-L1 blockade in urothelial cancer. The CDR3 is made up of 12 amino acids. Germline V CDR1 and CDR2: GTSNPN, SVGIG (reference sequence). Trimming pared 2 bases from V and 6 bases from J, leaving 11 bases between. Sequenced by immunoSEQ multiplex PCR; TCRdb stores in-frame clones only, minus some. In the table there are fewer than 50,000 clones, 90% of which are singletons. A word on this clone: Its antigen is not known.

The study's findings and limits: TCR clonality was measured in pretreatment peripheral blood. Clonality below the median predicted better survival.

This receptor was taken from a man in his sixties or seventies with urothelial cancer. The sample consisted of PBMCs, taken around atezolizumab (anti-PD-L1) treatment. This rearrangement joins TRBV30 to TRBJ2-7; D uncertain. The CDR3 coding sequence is TGTGCCTGGAGTCCCGGGTGGGTCGAGCAGTACTTC. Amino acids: CAWSPGWVEQYF.